The 20 T cell receptor beta chains below were found in one sample sequenced in a study of cytomegalovirus exposure and HLA in healthy donors. The PCR was carried out with 60 Vbeta primers and 13 Jbeta primers. Some clones are missing from TCRdb's copy, which holds only in-frame ones; the method was immunoSEQ multiplex PCR. Of 110,000 or so clones listed, roughly 80% are singletons. Material for sequencing was PBMCs. These receptors all come from a woman in her 30s in good health and CMV-seropositive.

This clone showed up just once. The chain is built from TRBV9 and TRBJ2-3; D might be TRBD2 (7 bases). From germline, CDR1 is SGDLS and CDR2 YYNGEE. V was cut by 3 bases and J by 6 bases, with 23 bases left in between. The CDR3 loop spans 17 amino acids. The CDR3: CASSALGGGELVDTQYF. The DNA of the CDR3 is TGTGCCAGCAGCGCCCTGGGGGGGGGCGAACTCGTGGATACGCAGTATTTT. The full variable domain, with the rest looked up from reference TRBV9 and TRBJ2-3, is DSGVTQTPKHLITATGQRVTLRCSPRSGDLSVYWYQQSLDQGLQFLIQYYNGEERAKGNILERFSAQQFPDLHSELNLSSLELGDSALYFCASSALGGGELVDTQYFGPGTRLTVL.

The V and J genes are TRBV30 and TRBJ1-2, with D unresolved. V was shortened by 0 bases and J by 5 bases, with 10 bases between the two germline ends. The CDR3 covers 13 residues. Germline assignment: CDR1 GTSNPN and CDR2 SVGIG (reference sequence). The CDR3 bases are TGTGCCTGGAGTGTAAGCGAGATTTATGGCTACACCTTC. Amino acids: CAWSVSEIYGYTF.

The chain carries TRBV7-6 and TRBJ1-2; TRBD1 matches at 11 bases. Trimming at V came to 4 bases and at J to 8 bases, leaving 9 bases not matched to a gene. The germline gives CDR1 SGHVS, CDR2 FNYEAQ. This CDR3 has 15 residues. Written as DNA, the CDR3 is TGTGCCAGCAGCTCCTTGGGACAGGGGGTCGAGGGCTACACCTTC. Protein sequence: CASSSLGQGVEGYTF. The whole variable domain, filled in from reference TRBV7-6 and TRBJ1-2, reads GAGVSQSPRYKVTKRGQDVALRCDPISGHVSLYWYRQALGQGPEFLTYFNYEAQQDKSGLPNDRFSAERPEGSISTLTIQRTEQRDSAMYRCASSSLGQGVEGYTFGSGTRLTVV.

This clone was seen just once. The V and J genes are TRBV27 and TRBJ1-4; D is possibly TRBD1 (5 bases). With 3 bases removed from V and 7 bases from J, the gap between germline ends came to 12 bases. The germline V gene has CDR1 MNHEY and CDR2 SMNVEV (reference sequence). The CDR3 length is 14 residues. CDR3 sequence (DNA): TGTGCCAGCAGTTTTCAGGTCGGGGGTGAAAAACTGTTTTTT. This sequence encodes CASSFQVGGEKLFF.

V gene TRBV12-5 combines with J gene TRBJ2-3; D might be TRBD2 (7 bases). V shed 2 bases and J shed 0 bases, with 15 bases lying between them. This CDR3 is built from 17 residues. Per the germline V gene, CDR1 is LGHNT and CDR2 is FRNRAP. In DNA form, the CDR3 reads TGTGCTAGTGGTTTGAGGGGGGGGCCGACGAGCACAGATACGCAGTATTTT. This encodes CASGLRGGPTSTDTQYF.

The genes are TRBV6-1 and TRBJ2-7; TRBD2 matches 7 bases. Per the germline V gene, CDR1 is MNHNS and CDR2 is SASEGT. Trimming took 4 bases from V and 3 from J; bases not matched to a gene: 9. This CDR3 has 15 residues. The CDR3 protein is CASSVSGGISYEQYF. The DNA of the CDR3 is TGTGCCAGCAGTGTTTCGGGGGGAATAAGCTACGAGCAGTACTTC.

This clone appeared once. V and J are TRBV27 and TRBJ1-6, with 9 bases identical to TRBD1. V was clipped by 6 bases and J by 12 bases; unmatched bases: 9. Germline CDR1 MNHEY, CDR2 SMNVEV (reference sequence). The CDR3 loop spans 14 amino acids. Here the CDR3 DNA reads TGTGCCAGCAGACCAACAGGGGGCGCGGAACCCCTCCACTTT. Protein: CASRPTGGAEPLHF.

The genes are TRBV7-3 and TRBJ2-1, with 8 bases aligning to TRBD2. Germline loops: CDR1 SGHTA, CDR2 FQGTGA. This CDR3 region has 16 residues. Trimming took 0 bases from V and 8 from J; bases not matched to a gene: 9. CDR3 sequence: CASSLTVAGRLDEQFF. The CDR3, as DNA: TGTGCCAGCAGCTTAACAGTAGCGGGGCGGCTCGATGAGCAGTTCTTC.

The chain joins TRBV29-1 to TRBJ1-1; the D is unclear. The germline CDR1 and CDR2 sequences are SQVTM and ANQGSEA. The ends were cut back, 3 bases at V and 0 bases at J, with 11 bases in the middle. The CDR3 runs 14 residues. The CDR3 spells CSVDSGYVNTEAFF. CDR3 coding DNA: TGCAGCGTTGATTCAGGTTACGTGAACACTGAAGCTTTCTTT.

The CDR3 DNA follows: TGTGCCAGCAGCTTAATAGTTAGCCCGAACACAGATACGCAGTATTTT. Translated, it gives CASSLIVSPNTDTQYF. This sequence joins TRBV7-2 and TRBJ2-3, with D unresolved. The CDR3 sequence is 16 residues long. The germline V and J ends were trimmed by 2 bases and 2 bases, with 14 bases remaining between them. CDR1 is SGHTA and CDR2 is FQGNSA in the germline V gene.

The chain employs TRBV4-1 and TRBJ2-1; 11 bases fit TRBD2. The CDR3 contains 16 residues. CDR1 MGHRA and CDR2 YSYEKL come from the germline V gene. Germline trimming cut 0 bases from V and 13 bases from J; bases unmatched to any gene: 11. CDR3 DNA: TGCGCCAGCAGCCAAGAGGGACTAGCGGCACAAGAGGCCCAGTTCTTC. This translates into CASSQEGLAAQEAQFF.

This clone was counted a single time. This sequence joins TRBV27 and TRBJ2-7, with TRBD2 identical over 7 bases. The CDR3 length is 16 residues. Per the germline V gene, CDR1 is MNHEY and CDR2 is SMNVEV (reference sequence). The trim removed 4 bases at V and 4 bases at J, leaving 13 bases unmatched. For the CDR3, the DNA is TGTGCCAGCAGTTCCCCTCGAGGGGAGGGGTTGTACGAGCAGTACTTC. This translates into CASSSPRGEGLYEQYF.

This chain links TRBV29-1 with TRBJ2-1, with D possibly TRBD2 on 5 matching bases. CDR1 and CDR2 from the germline V gene are SQVTM and ANQGSEA. Trimming stripped 7 bases from V and 0 bases from J, with 13 bases between. The CDR3 runs to 14 residues. In DNA form, the CDR3 reads TGCAGCGCAACAGAAAGCGGCTCCTACAATGAGCAGTTCTTC. Its translation is CSATESGSYNEQFF.

This clone was seen just once. The chain links TRBV9 to TRBJ1-1, with D hard to call. The germline gives CDR1 SGDLS, CDR2 YYNGEE. V was trimmed by 0 bases and J by 3 bases, leaving 9 bases between them. This CDR3 is built from 14 residues. The CDR3 nucleotides read TGTGCCAGCAGCGTAGAGGTCGGGGACACTGAAGCTTTCTTT. Translating gives CASSVEVGDTEAFF.

This chain joins TRBV7-9 and TRBJ1-3, with a possible D match to TRBD1 (6 bases). V lost 4 bases, J lost 1 base, and 11 bases lay in between. The CDR3 consists of 15 residues. The V gene's germline CDR1 is SEHNR and CDR2 FQNEAQ (reference sequence). CDR3: CASSSTGSSGNTIYF. In DNA form, the CDR3 reads TGTGCCAGCAGCTCAACAGGGTCATCTGGAAACACCATATATTTT.

This clone has a handful of counts. The V gene is TRBV5-5, the J gene TRBJ2-7, with 8 nucleotides matching TRBD1. V lost 5 bases and J lost 2; bases outside the gene matches: 9. From germline, CDR1 is SGHKS and CDR2 YYEKEE (reference sequence). The CDR3 is made up of 15 amino acids. CDR3 bases: TGTGCCAGCAGTCACCCGGGGACAGGTACCTACGAGCAGTACTTC. This translates into CASSHPGTGTYEQYF. The whole variable domain, remainder taken from reference TRBV5-5 and TRBJ2-7, is DAGVTQSPTHLIKTRGQQVTLRCSPISGHKSVSWYQQVLGQGPQFIFQYYEKEERGRGNFPDRFSARQFPNYSSELNVNALLLGDSALYLCASSHPGTGTYEQYFGPGTRLTVT.

This CDR3 is CASSLTGFPSGNTIYF. CDR3 bases: TGTGCCAGCAGTTTAACGGGTTTCCCCTCTGGAAACACCATATATTTT. The rearrangement joins TRBV6-5 to TRBJ1-3; D gene uncertain. The CDR3 is 16 residues long. CDR1 MNHEY and CDR2 SVGAGI come from the germline V gene. Trimming cost V 4 bases and J 0 bases, with 13 bases left between them.

V gene TRBV13 combines with J gene TRBJ2-7; TRBD1 might be the D (6 bases). Germline V gene lookup returns CDR1 PRHDT and CDR2 FYEKMQ (reference sequence). The CDR3 has 14 residues. Trimming took off 2 bases at V and 3 bases at J, with 11 bases between the two ends. CDR3 DNA: TGTGCCAGCAGCTTACAGGGGAACGGCTACGAGCAGTACTTC. Translation gives CASSLQGNGYEQYF. The entire variable domain, with the rest obtained from reference TRBV13 and TRBJ2-7, is as follows: AAGVIQSPRHLIKEKRETATLKCYPIPRHDTVYWYQQGPGQDPQFLISFYEKMQSDKGSIPDRFSAQQFSDYHSELNMSSLELGDSALYFCASSLQGNGYEQYFGPGTRLTVT.

The chain uses TRBV30 and TRBJ1-5; 10 bases align to TRBD1. This CDR3 has 16 residues. The V gene's germline CDR1 is GTSNPN and CDR2 SVGIG (reference sequence). V shed 1 base, J shed 8 bases, and the junction held 11 bases outside the gene matches. This chain's CDR3 is CAWSGETGTGDEPQHF. CDR3 DNA sequence: TGTGCCTGGAGTGGCGAAACCGGGACAGGGGATGAGCCCCAGCATTTT.

A note on this clone: The same CDR3 can be traced to other DNA sequences in this sample. The V and J genes are TRBV19 and TRBJ2-1; TRBD2 agrees at 9 bases. The CDR3 has 17 amino acids. Germline V gene data show CDR1 as LNHDA and CDR2 as SQIVND (reference sequence). Trimming removed 0 bases from V and 2 bases from J; junction bases left unmatched: 5. The DNA for the CDR3 is TGTGCCAGTAGTATAGATCTCGCTAGCGGGGCCTACAATGAGCAGTTCTTC. It yields the protein CASSIDLASGAYNEQFF.